One and the same sample provided the 24 T cell receptor beta chains below, sequenced in a study of metastatic and nonmetastatic thyroid tumors. TCRdb re-analyzed the PCR reads through MiXCR. The repertoire includes approximately 20,000 clones, around a fifth of them detected once, and 17% sits in the top ten. No patient had received any treatment before thyroid surgery. The sequenced material came from tumor tissue. Receptors were obtained from a female donor with papillary thyroid cancer or a benign thyroid nodule (not recorded which). Some clones in this sample may be carry-over from other donors' samples.

The chain employs TRBV19 and TRBJ2-3, with 10 bases fitting TRBD2. The junction had 7 bases not matched to a gene; V was cut back by 3 bases and J by 4 bases. The CDR3 sequence is 16 residues long. Germline CDR1 LNHDA, CDR2 SQIVND (reference sequence). The CDR3 is CASSIPLAGVADTQYF. The CDR3 bases are TGTGCCAGTAGTATCCCGCTAGCGGGAGTTGCAGATACGCAGTATTTT. Combining the CDR3 with reference TRBV19 and TRBJ2-3 gives the whole variable domain DGGITQSPKYLFRKEGQNVTLSCEQNLNHDAMYWYRQDPGQGLRLIYYSQIVNDFQKGDIAEGYSVSREKKESFPLTVTSAQKNPTAFYLCASSIPLAGVADTQYFGPGTRLTVL.

The chain recombines TRBV28 with TRBJ1-2; 8 positions match TRBD1. Per germline, CDR1 MDHEN and CDR2 SYDVKM. This CDR3 contains 16 residues. V trimming: 5 bases; J trimming: 4 bases; junction bases outside the gene matches: 12. For the CDR3, the DNA is TGTGCCAGCAGTCAGGCCCGACAGGGGAGAGCCTATGGCTACACCTTC. It encodes CASSQARQGRAYGYTF.

This sequence joins TRBV11-1 and TRBJ2-1, with no clear D. Trimming took off 1 base at V and 5 bases at J, with 6 bases between the two ends. This CDR3 has 13 residues. CDR1 and CDR2 from the germline V gene are SGHAT and FQDESV (reference sequence). CDR3 in DNA: TGTGCCAGCAGCTTAGTTCCGAACAATGAGCAGTTCTTC. It specifies CASSLVPNNEQFF.

This clone was detected once. J is TRBJ2-7 and V is TRBV5-1; D is ambiguous. Germline V gene lookup returns CDR1 SGHRS and CDR2 YFSETQ. CDR3 length: 13 residues. The ends were cut back, 0 bases at V and 2 bases at J, with 6 bases in the middle. CDR3 region: CASSLDLAYEQYF. CDR3 DNA sequence: TGCGCCAGCAGCTTGGATCTTGCCTACGAGCAGTACTTC.

This clone was detected ten times or more. J is TRBJ2-7 and V is TRBV7-9; D is ambiguous. Germline values: CDR1 SEHNR, CDR2 FQNEAQ (reference sequence). The CDR3 contains 11 residues. Trimming cost V 6 bases and J 4 bases, with 7 bases left between them. The CDR3 here is CASRSEYEQYF. As DNA, the CDR3 is TGTGCCAGCAGGTCGGAGTACGAGCAGTACTTC.

The J gene is TRBJ2-7, the V gene TRBV11-2; TRBD2 matches at 8 bases. V lost 5 bases, J lost 0 bases, and 12 bases stayed unmatched. The germline V gene has CDR1 SGHAT and CDR2 FQNNGV. This CDR3 has 17 amino acids. As DNA, the CDR3 is TGTGCCAGCAGCCCACCCCGACGACTAGCGAGCTCCTACGAGCAGTACTTC. It is translated as CASSPPRRLASSYEQYF.

This clone has only a few counts. V gene TRBV27 combines with J gene TRBJ1-6, with TRBD1 matching 8 bases. This CDR3 has 16 amino acids. Unmatched junction bases numbered 10, after V lost 5 bases and J lost 7 bases. Germline V gene sequence: CDR1 MNHEY, CDR2 SMNVEV (reference sequence). CDR3 bases: TGTGCCAGCAGTATATACGACAGGGGTCGAAATTCACCCCTCCACTTT. Translation: CASSIYDRGRNSPLHF.

This clone is labeled medium-sized. The chain employs TRBV3-2 and TRBJ1-2; the DNA was not used to check the table's D call, TRBD1. TRBV3-2 is classified as a pseudogene. The CDR3 is made up of 17 amino acids. Here the CDR3 reads CASSCKGALLIPNGYTF. Written as DNA, the CDR3 is TGTGCCAGCTCCTGTAAGGGGGCGCTTCTCATTCCTAATGGCTACACCTTC.

The sample holds a few counts of this clone. The V call is TRBV4-2, the J call TRBJ2-3, with unresolved D. Matching the DNA end better, TRBJ1-5 makes the J call doubtful. Looked up from germline, CDR1 is LGHNA and CDR2 is YNFKEQ. The CDR3 runs to 15 residues. This chain's CDR3 is CASSPSGPPPDTQHF. In DNA form, the CDR3 reads TGTGCCAGCAGTCCTAGCGGACCCCCCCCAGATACGCAGCATTTT.

This clone showed up just a few times. The chain carries TRBV2 and TRBJ1-5; D unclear. The CDR3 extends over 14 amino acids. CDR1 SNHLY and CDR2 FYNNEI come from the germline V gene. V was shortened by 6 bases and J by 7 bases, with 16 bases between the two germline ends. CDR3 residues: CASRVSGFGQPQHF. In DNA form, the CDR3 reads TGTGCCAGCAGGGTCTCCGGGTTCGGACAGCCCCAGCATTTT.

The genes are TRBV5-1 and TRBJ1-1; D is unclear. Trimming took off 0 bases at V and 5 bases at J, with 8 bases between the two ends. The germline gives CDR1 SGHRS, CDR2 YFSETQ. The CDR3 is made up of 13 amino acids. CDR3 coding DNA: TGCGCCAGCAGCTTGGAACCAGGAACTGAAGCTTTCTTT. Amino acid sequence: CASSLEPGTEAFF.

This clone was found many times. DNA for the CDR3: TGTGCCAGCAGCCGAATGGAGGGGACAGGAAACACCATATATTTT. The encoded protein is CASSRMEGTGNTIYF. V is TRBV4-2 and J is TRBJ1-3; TRBD1 is a possible D gene (6 bases). CDR3 length equals 15 residues. V shed 4 bases and J shed 4 bases, with 14 bases lying between them. Germline-derived CDR1 and CDR2 are LGHNA and YNFKEQ.

This clone has at least ten counts. The chain is built from TRBV5-1 and TRBJ2-1; tentatively, D is TRBD2 (6 bases). V lost 6 bases and J lost 4, with 20 bases in between. In germline, CDR1 is SGHRS, CDR2 YFSETQ. The CDR3 spans 16 residues. As DNA, the CDR3 is TGCGCCAGCAACGAAAGGAGGCTAGCGAGATACAATGAGCAGTTCTTC. Protein sequence: CASNERRLARYNEQFF.

This clone was counted many times. The chain recombines TRBV21-1 with TRBJ2-2; the table gives TRBD2 as D, unverified against the DNA. TRBV21-1 is a pseudogene segment. This CDR3 is 19 amino acids long. CDR3 sequence: CASSKGLAGTSGFTGELFF. DNA of the CDR3: TGTGCCAGCAGCAAGGGACTAGCGGGAACGTCGGGGTTCACCGGGGAGCTGTTTTTT.

Notes on this clone: This clone may be a read error of a much larger clone one base away. The rearrangement links TRBV20-1 to TRBJ2-7; D ambiguous. The germline V gene encodes CDR1 DFQATT and CDR2 SNEGSKA (reference sequence). The V gene lost 8 bases and the J gene lost 3 bases, with 11 bases spanning the gap. There are 11 residues in the CDR3. In DNA form, the CDR3 reads TGCAGTTGGCGGACCGACTACGAGCAGTACTTC. Protein sequence: CSWRTDYEQYF.

This clone was observed many times. The germline gene is not matched at one end of the junction; a read error may be the cause. The chain carries TRBV7-2 and TRBJ2-1, with D possibly TRBD1 on 6 matching bases. CDR1 and CDR2 (germline): SGHTA, FQGNSA. The CDR3 is made up of 12 amino acids. The chain's CDR3 is CARSNHRDTTYF. The CDR3 nucleotides read TGTGCCCGCAGCAACCACCGGGACACAACTTACTTC.

This clone was detected many times. In DNA, the CDR3 is TGTGCCAGCAGTTTTTTTGCGGGAGGGCCCTACGAGCAGTACTTC. Protein sequence: CASSFFAGGPYEQYF. This rearrangement joins TRBV12-3 or TRBV12-4 to TRBJ2-7; 9 bases match TRBD2. The CDR3 is 15 residues long. J lost 2 bases, V lost 3 bases, and 5 bases had no gene match.

The V gene is TRBV12-3 or TRBV12-4, the J gene TRBJ2-3; weak D call: TRBD2 (5 bases). The CDR3 has 14 residues. Deletions cut 1 base from V and 2 bases from J, with 7 bases between. CDR3 region: CASSLVGATDTQYF. The CDR3 DNA follows: TGTGCCAGCAGTTTAGTGGGAGCCACAGATACGCAGTATTTT.

This clone was seen ten or more times. The V and J genes are TRBV20-1 and TRBJ2-7, with 9 bases identical to TRBD1. The CDR3 contains 14 residues. Per germline, CDR1 DFQATT and CDR2 SNEGSKA (reference sequence). The V segment lost 6 bases and the J segment 3 bases; nucleotides outside the gene matches: 9. The CDR3 loop is CSAQNLDRGYEQYF. The CDR3 region has the DNA TGCAGTGCCCAGAACTTGGACAGGGGCTACGAGCAGTACTTC.

This clone appeared many times. This sequence joins TRBV7-2 and TRBJ2-5; D gene uncertain. The CDR3 has 12 residues. Trimming removed 5 bases from V and 1 base from J, with 5 bases in between. Germline values: CDR1 SGHTA, CDR2 FQGNSA. The CDR3 coding sequence is TGTGCCAGCAGCCCGAGCCAAGAGACCCAGTACTTC. This gives the protein CASSPSQETQYF.

The rearrangement uses TRBV7-2 and TRBJ2-2, with 9 bases fitting TRBD2. Germline CDR1 reads SGHTA; CDR2 reads FQGNSA. This CDR3 is 13 amino acids long. V shed 1 base, J shed 16 bases, and the junction held 7 bases outside the gene matches. For the CDR3, the DNA is TGTGCCAGCAGCTTAGGTGGGACTAGCATGCCGTTTTTT. Translating gives CASSLGGTSMPFF. Supplemented by reference TRBV7-2 and TRBJ2-2, the full variable domain reads GAGVSQSPSNKVTEKGKDVELRCDPISGHTALYWYRQSLGQGLEFLIYFQGNSAPDKSGLPSDRFSAERTGGSVSTLTIQRTQQEDSAVYLCASSLGGTSMPFFGEGSRLTVL.

This clone was counted ten times or more. The rearrangement links TRBV13 to TRBJ2-5; 7 bases align to TRBD2. Germline V gives CDR1 PRHDT, CDR2 FYEKMQ (reference sequence). The J segment lost 4 bases and the V segment lost 3 bases, leaving 2 bases of the junction unmatched. This CDR3 spans 13 amino acids. The CDR3 DNA follows: TGTGCCAGCAGCTTTGCGGGAGCAGAGACCCAGTACTTC. This sequence encodes CASSFAGAETQYF.

The chain combines TRBV19 with TRBJ2-5; D is unresolved. Matching the DNA end better, TRBJ2-1 makes the J call doubtful. The CDR3 has 13 residues. Germline V gene data show CDR1 as LNHDA and CDR2 as SQIVND (reference sequence). For the CDR3, the DNA is TGTGCCAGTAGTATAGGCTTAGCCCGGGAGCAGTTCTTC. Translating it yields CASSIGLAREQFF.

This clone has at least ten counts. One end of the junction does not line up with germline, which may come from a read error. V usage is TRBV29-1 and J usage is TRBJ2-5; D may match TRBD1 or TRBD2 (5 bases each). Germline V gene sequence: CDR1 SQVTM, CDR2 ANQGSEA. This CDR3 has 14 residues. The chain's CDR3 is CSVDLEGNQGTQYF. Written as DNA, the CDR3 is TGCAGCGTTGATCTCGAGGGGAACCAAGGGACCCAGTACTTC.